Listed below are T cell receptor beta chains from one sample, sequenced in a study of T cell responses to AZD1222 COVID-19 vaccine. Produced via immunoSEQ multiplex PCR; TCRdb's table is partial and in-frame only. Of around 110,000 clones detected, more than 70% appear once; the ten largest clones hold under 7%. This specimen consisted of peripheral blood, obtained on day 0 of AZD1222 vaccination. Receptors were obtained from an adult in good health. The CDR3 runs from the conserved cysteine through the conserved F or W. The order of the fields is clone size, J gene, D gene, V gene, CDR3 DNA, CDR3 protein. D genes are given only for firm matches. Size is stated for part of the rows, as once, few or many counts, or as a class when the clone is expanded.

clone size: .; J gene: TRBJ1-4; D gene: .; V gene: TRBV5-1; CDR3 DNA: TGCGCCAGCAGCTGGAGGGTGAATGAAAAACTGTTTTTT; CDR3 protein: CASSWRVNEKLFF
clone size: .; J gene: TRBJ1-3; D gene: .; V gene: TRBV11-2; CDR3 DNA: TGTGCCAGCAGCCAAGGACAGGGAAACACCATATATTTT; CDR3 protein: CASSQGQGNTIYF
clone size: .; J gene: TRBJ2-6; D gene: .; V gene: TRBV5-4; CDR3 DNA: TGTGCCAGCAACTACCTCGGTGGTGGGGCCAACGTCCTGACTTTC; CDR3 protein: CASNYLGGGANVLTF
clone size: once; J gene: TRBJ2-3; D gene: .; V gene: TRBV10-3; CDR3 DNA: TGTGCCATCAGTTTCCAGTCTAGCGGCACAGATACGCAGTATTTT; CDR3 protein: CAISFQSSGTDTQYF
clone size: once; J gene: TRBJ1-4; D gene: TRBD1; V gene: TRBV7-9; CDR3 DNA: TGTGCCAGCAGCTCTACAGGGGAACGAGAAAAACTGTTTTTT; CDR3 protein: CASSSTGEREKLFF
clone size: .; J gene: TRBJ2-7; D gene: .; V gene: TRBV9; CDR3 DNA: TGTGCCAGCAGCCTTGACAGCACCTACGAGCAGTACTTC; CDR3 protein: CASSLDSTYEQYF
clone size: .; J gene: TRBJ1-2; D gene: .; V gene: TRBV6-5; CDR3 DNA: TGTGCCAGCAGCCGGACAGCCTCCGCTAACTATGGCTACACCTTC; CDR3 protein: CASSRTASANYGYTF
clone size: .; J gene: TRBJ2-1; D gene: .; V gene: TRBV5-4; CDR3 DNA: TGTGCCAGCAGCGCAACTAGTGACAATGAGCAGTTCTTC; CDR3 protein: CASSATSDNEQFF
clone size: .; J gene: TRBJ1-6; D gene: TRBD1; V gene: TRBV5-1; CDR3 DNA: TGCGCCAGCAGCCCCGGGACAGGGCCCTCACCCCTCCACTTT; CDR3 protein: CASSPGTGPSPLHF
clone size: .; J gene: TRBJ1-4; D gene: TRBD1; V gene: TRBV6-5; CDR3 DNA: TGTGCCAGCAGTTATATGGGACAGAATGAAAAACTGTTTTTT; CDR3 protein: CASSYMGQNEKLFF
clone size: .; J gene: TRBJ2-1; D gene: .; V gene: TRBV9; CDR3 DNA: TGTGCCAGCAGCGTTTATGGGGATGAGCAGTTCTTC; CDR3 protein: CASSVYGDEQFF
clone size: once; J gene: TRBJ1-3; D gene: .; V gene: TRBV3-1/TRBV3-2; CDR3 DNA: TGTGCCAGCAGCAGAAGGGATCCGGGGCCTACATCGGGTGTCGGAAACACCATATATTTT; CDR3 protein: CASSRRDPGPTSGVGNTIYF
clone size: .; J gene: TRBJ1-4; D gene: .; V gene: TRBV18; CDR3 DNA: TGTGCCAGCTCACCCCAATCGCCTAATGAAAAACTGTTTTTT; CDR3 protein: CASSPQSPNEKLFF
clone size: .; J gene: TRBJ1-1; D gene: TRBD1; V gene: TRBV28; CDR3 DNA: TGTGCCAGCAGTTTAGGTAGGACAGGGTATTCGAGAGCTGAAGCTTTCTTT; CDR3 protein: CASSLGRTGYSRAEAFF
clone size: .; J gene: TRBJ2-1; D gene: TRBD2; V gene: TRBV5-8; CDR3 DNA: TGTGCCAGCAGCTTGGTGGCGGGAGGGCCAAGCGGCAATGAGCAGTTCTTC; CDR3 protein: CASSLVAGGPSGNEQFF
clone size: once; J gene: TRBJ1-1; D gene: .; V gene: TRBV18; CDR3 DNA: TGTGCCAGCTCACCACCGGGAACCCAGGGCACTGAAGCTTTCTTT; CDR3 protein: CASSPPGTQGTEAFF
clone size: once; J gene: TRBJ1-2; D gene: TRBD1; V gene: TRBV5-1; CDR3 DNA: TGCGCCAGCAGCTTGGCCGGGACAGGGAATGGCTACACCTTC; CDR3 protein: CASSLAGTGNGYTF
clone size: .; J gene: TRBJ1-5; D gene: .; V gene: TRBV30; CDR3 DNA: TGTGCCCTTACGGAGGGATCTGGGGCGATTGGTAATCAGCCCCAGCATTTT; CDR3 protein: CALTEGSGAIGNQPQHF
clone size: .; J gene: TRBJ2-6; D gene: .; V gene: TRBV18; CDR3 DNA: TGTGCCAGCTCACCACGGTTTCAGGGTATTAATGGGGCCAACGTCCTGACTTTC; CDR3 protein: CASSPRFQGINGANVLTF
clone size: .; J gene: TRBJ2-4; D gene: TRBD1; V gene: TRBV6-5; CDR3 DNA: TGTGCCAGCAGTTACTCCCGACAGGGCGACATTCAGTACTTC; CDR3 protein: CASSYSRQGDIQYF
clone size: .; J gene: TRBJ1-2; D gene: .; V gene: TRBV15; CDR3 DNA: TGTGCCACCAGCAGAATATCGGGCGGCTACACCTTC; CDR3 protein: CATSRISGGYTF
clone size: .; J gene: TRBJ1-2; D gene: TRBD1; V gene: TRBV7-9; CDR3 DNA: TGTGCCAGCAGCCGCGTGACAGGGGCCTTCAACTATGGCTACACCTTC; CDR3 protein: CASSRVTGAFNYGYTF
clone size: .; J gene: TRBJ1-4; D gene: TRBD1; V gene: TRBV28; CDR3 DNA: TGTGCCAGCAGCTTCCAGACAGGGGGGAGTGGAAAACTGTTTTTT; CDR3 protein: CASSFQTGGSGKLFF
clone size: .; J gene: TRBJ2-1; D gene: TRBD2; V gene: TRBV29-1; CDR3 DNA: TGCAGCGTTGCTCTTCTAGCGGGGTCAAGCTCCTACAATGAGCAGTTCTTC; CDR3 protein: CSVALLAGSSSYNEQFF
clone size: once; J gene: TRBJ2-7; D gene: .; V gene: TRBV5-6; CDR3 DNA: TGTGCCAGCAGCCCAAGGACCTGGGATGTCAACGAGCAGTACTTC; CDR3 protein: CASSPRTWDVNEQYF